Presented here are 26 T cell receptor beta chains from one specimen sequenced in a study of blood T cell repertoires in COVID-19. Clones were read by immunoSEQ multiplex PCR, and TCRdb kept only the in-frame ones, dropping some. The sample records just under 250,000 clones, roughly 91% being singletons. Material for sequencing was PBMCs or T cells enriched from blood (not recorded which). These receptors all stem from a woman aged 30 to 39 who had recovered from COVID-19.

In DNA, the CDR3 is TGTGCCACCAGCAGAGGGCGGGAAGGCTCCTACGAGCAGTACTTC. Translating gives CATSRGREGSYEQYF. The rearrangement links TRBV15 to TRBJ2-7, with D maybe TRBD2 (6 bases). In germline, CDR1 is LNHNV, CDR2 YYDKDF (reference sequence). Trimming cost V 1 base and J 0 bases, with 10 bases left between them. The length of the CDR3 is 15 residues.

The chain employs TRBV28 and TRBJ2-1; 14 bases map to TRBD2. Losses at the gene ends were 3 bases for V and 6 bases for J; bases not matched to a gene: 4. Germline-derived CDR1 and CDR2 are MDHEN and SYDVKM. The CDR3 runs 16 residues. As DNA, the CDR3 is TGTGCCAGCAGTTTGGGGGGACTAGCGGGAGTCAATGAGCAGTTCTTC. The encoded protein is CASSLGGLAGVNEQFF.

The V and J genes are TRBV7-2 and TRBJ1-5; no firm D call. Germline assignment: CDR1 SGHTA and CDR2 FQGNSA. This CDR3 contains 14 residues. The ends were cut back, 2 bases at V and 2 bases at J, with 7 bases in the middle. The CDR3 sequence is CASSLRQGNQPQHF. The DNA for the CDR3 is TGTGCCAGCAGCTTAAGGCAGGGCAATCAGCCCCAGCATTTT.

CDR3 amino acids: CASSSSPGTNGEQYF. The CDR3 region has the DNA TGTGCCAGCAGCTCCTCACCCGGGACTAATGGCGAGCAGTACTTC. The chain carries TRBV7-2 and TRBJ2-7, with 7 bases aligning to TRBD2. The CDR3 spans 15 residues. Trimming took 4 bases from V and 6 from J; bases not matched to a gene: 12. CDR1 and CDR2 (germline): SGHTA, FQGNSA.

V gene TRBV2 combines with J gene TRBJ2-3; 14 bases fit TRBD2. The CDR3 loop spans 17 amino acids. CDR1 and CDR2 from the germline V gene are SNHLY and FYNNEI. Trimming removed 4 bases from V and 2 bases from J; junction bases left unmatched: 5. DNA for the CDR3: TGTGCCAGCAGTGGGACTAGCGGGAGGCGTTTCACAGATACGCAGTATTTT. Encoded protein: CASSGTSGRRFTDTQYF.

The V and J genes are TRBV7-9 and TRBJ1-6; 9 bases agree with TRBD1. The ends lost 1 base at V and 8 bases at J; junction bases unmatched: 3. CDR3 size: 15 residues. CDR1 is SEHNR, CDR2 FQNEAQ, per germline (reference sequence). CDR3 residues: CASSLGGTGHSPLHF. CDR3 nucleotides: TGTGCCAGCAGCTTAGGCGGGACAGGGCATTCACCCCTCCACTTT.

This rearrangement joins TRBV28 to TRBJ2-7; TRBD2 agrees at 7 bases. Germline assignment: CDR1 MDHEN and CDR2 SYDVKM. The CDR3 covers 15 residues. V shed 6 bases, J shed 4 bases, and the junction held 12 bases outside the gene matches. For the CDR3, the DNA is TGTGCCAGCAGCGCATCGGGGGGACCTTTTTACGAGCAGTACTTC. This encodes CASSASGGPFYEQYF.

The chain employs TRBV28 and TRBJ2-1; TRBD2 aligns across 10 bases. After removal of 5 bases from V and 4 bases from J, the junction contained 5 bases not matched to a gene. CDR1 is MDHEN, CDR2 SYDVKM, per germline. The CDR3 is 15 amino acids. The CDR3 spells CASSRLAGAYNEQFF. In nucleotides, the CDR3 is TGTGCCAGCAGTCGTCTAGCGGGGGCTTACAATGAGCAGTTCTTC.

The CDR3 sequence is CASSPGTGWTNEKLFF. CDR3 nucleotides: TGTGCCAGCAGCCCGGGGACAGGGTGGACTAATGAAAAACTGTTTTTT. J is TRBJ1-4 and V is TRBV5-6, with 9 bases that match TRBD1. This CDR3 contains 16 residues. Germline lookup yields CDR1 SGHDT and CDR2 YYEEEE. Trimming cost V 4 bases and J 2 bases; bases outside gene matches: 6.

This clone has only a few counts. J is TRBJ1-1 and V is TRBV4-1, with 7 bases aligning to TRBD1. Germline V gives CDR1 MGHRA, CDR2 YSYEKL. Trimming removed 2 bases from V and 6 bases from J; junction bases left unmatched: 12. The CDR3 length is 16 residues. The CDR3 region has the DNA TGCGCCAGCAGCCAAAAGGGGCCCCGGACAGGATCTGAAGCTTTCTTT. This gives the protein CASSQKGPRTGSEAFF.

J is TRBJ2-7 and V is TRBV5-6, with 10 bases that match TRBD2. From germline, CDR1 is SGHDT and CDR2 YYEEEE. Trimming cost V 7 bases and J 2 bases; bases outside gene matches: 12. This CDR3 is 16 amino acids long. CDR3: CASDVGLAGVPYEQYF. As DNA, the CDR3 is TGTGCCAGCGATGTTGGGCTAGCGGGAGTCCCCTACGAGCAGTACTTC.

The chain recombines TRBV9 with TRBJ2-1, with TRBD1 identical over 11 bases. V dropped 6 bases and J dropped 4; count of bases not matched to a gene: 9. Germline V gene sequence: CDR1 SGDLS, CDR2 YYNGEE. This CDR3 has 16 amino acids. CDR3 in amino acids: CASTPGQGASYNEQFF. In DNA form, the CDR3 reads TGTGCCAGCACACCAGGACAGGGGGCGTCGTACAATGAGCAGTTCTTC.

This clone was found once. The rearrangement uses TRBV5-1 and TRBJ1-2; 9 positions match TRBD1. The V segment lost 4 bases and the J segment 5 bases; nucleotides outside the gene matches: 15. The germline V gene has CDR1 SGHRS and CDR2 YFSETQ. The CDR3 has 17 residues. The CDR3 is CASSPDASGQGMYGYTF. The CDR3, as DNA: TGCGCCAGCAGCCCCGACGCTAGCGGACAGGGGATGTATGGCTACACCTTC.

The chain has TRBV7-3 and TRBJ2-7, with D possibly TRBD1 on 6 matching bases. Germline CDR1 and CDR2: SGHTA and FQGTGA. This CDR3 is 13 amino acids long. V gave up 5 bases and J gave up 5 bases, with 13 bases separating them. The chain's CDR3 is CASSPGHSNEQYF. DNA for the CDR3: TGTGCCAGCAGCCCGGGACATTCCAACGAGCAGTACTTC. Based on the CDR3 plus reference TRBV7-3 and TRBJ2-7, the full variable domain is GAGVSQTPSNKVTEKGKYVELRCDPISGHTALYWYRQSLGQGPEFLIYFQGTGAADDSGLPNDRFFAVRPEGSVSTLKIQRTERGDSAVYLCASSPGHSNEQYFGPGTRLTVT.

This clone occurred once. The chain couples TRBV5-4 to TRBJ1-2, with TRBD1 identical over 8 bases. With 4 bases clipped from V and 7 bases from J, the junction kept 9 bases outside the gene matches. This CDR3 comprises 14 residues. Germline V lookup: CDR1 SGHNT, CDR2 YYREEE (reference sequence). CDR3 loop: CASSIDQGAGGYTF. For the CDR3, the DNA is TGTGCCAGCAGCATAGACCAGGGGGCCGGTGGCTACACCTTC.

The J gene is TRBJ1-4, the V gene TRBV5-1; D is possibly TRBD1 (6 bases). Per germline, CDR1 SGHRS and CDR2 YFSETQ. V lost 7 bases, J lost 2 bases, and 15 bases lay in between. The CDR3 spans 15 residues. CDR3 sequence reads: CASAAFGQTNEKLFF. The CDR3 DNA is TGCGCCAGCGCCGCCTTTGGACAGACTAATGAAAAACTGTTTTTT.

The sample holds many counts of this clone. CDR3 protein: CASSSGEVAYNEQFF. The CDR3 bases are TGTGCCAGCAGTTCCGGGGAGGTGGCGTACAATGAGCAGTTCTTC. The rearrangement joins TRBV6-2 or TRBV6-3 to TRBJ2-1; the D gene is possibly TRBD2 (6 bases). Germline CDR1 is MNHEY and CDR2 is SVGEGT. The CDR3 is 15 amino acids. V was pared by 4 bases and J by 4 bases, with 14 bases between.

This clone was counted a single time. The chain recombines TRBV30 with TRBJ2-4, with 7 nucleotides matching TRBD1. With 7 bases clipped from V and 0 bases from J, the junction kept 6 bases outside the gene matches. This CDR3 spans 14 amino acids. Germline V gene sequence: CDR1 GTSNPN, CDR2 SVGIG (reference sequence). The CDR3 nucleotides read TGTGCCTACGGACAGGCGTTAGCCAAAAACATTCAGTACTTC. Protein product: CAYGQALAKNIQYF.

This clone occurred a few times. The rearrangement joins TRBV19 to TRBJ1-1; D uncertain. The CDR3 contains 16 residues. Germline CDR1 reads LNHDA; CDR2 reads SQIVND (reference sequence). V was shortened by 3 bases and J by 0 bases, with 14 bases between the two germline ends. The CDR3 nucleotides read TGTGCCAGTAGTATGAGACGGAGCCCAGTGAACACTGAAGCTTTCTTT. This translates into CASSMRRSPVNTEAFF.

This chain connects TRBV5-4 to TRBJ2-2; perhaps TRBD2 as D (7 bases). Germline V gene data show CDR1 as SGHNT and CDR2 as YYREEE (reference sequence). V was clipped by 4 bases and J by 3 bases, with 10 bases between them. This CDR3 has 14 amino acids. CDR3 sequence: CASSRGADTGELFF. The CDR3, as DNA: TGTGCCAGCAGCCGGGGGGCGGACACCGGGGAGCTGTTTTTT.

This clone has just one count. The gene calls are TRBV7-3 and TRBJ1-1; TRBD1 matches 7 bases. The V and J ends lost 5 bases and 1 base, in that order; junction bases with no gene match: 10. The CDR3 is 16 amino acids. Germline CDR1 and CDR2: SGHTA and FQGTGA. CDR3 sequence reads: CASSPNPRTGNTEAFF. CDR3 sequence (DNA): TGTGCCAGCAGCCCCAATCCCCGGACAGGGAACACTGAAGCTTTCTTT.

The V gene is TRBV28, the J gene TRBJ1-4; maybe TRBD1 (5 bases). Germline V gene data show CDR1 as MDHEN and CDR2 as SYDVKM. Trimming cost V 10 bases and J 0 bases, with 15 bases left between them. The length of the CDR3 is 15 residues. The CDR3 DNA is TGTGCCACCCAGGCGGGGGACGCAACTAATGAAAAACTGTTTTTT. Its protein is CATQAGDATNEKLFF.

The CDR3 protein is CASSLMAAGREQFF. As DNA, the CDR3 is TGTGCCAGCAGCTTAATGGCGGCCGGAAGGGAGCAGTTCTTC. The J gene is TRBJ2-1, the V gene TRBV7-2; D gene ambiguous. CDR3 size: 14 residues. V was clipped by 2 bases and J by 10 bases, with 15 bases between them. CDR1 is SGHTA and CDR2 is FQGNSA in the germline V gene.

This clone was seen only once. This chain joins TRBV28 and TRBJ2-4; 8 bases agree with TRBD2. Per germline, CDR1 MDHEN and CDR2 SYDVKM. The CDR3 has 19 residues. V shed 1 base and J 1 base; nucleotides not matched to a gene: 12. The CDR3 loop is CASSLFPRGGLWAKNIQYF. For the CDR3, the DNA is TGTGCCAGCAGTTTATTCCCCCGGGGGGGCCTCTGGGCCAAAAACATTCAGTACTTC.

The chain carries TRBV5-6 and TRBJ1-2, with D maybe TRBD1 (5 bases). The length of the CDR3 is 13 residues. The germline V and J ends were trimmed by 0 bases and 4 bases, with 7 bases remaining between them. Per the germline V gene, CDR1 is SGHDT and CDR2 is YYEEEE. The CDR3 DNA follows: TGTGCCAGCAGCTTGGAGGGGATCTATGGCTACACCTTC. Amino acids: CASSLEGIYGYTF.

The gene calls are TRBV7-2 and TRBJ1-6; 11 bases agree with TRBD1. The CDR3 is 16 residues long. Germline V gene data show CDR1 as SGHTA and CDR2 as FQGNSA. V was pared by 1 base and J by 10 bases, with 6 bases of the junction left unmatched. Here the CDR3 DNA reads TGTGCCAGCAGCTTAGTATCGGGACAGGGGGAATCACCCCTCCACTTT. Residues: CASSLVSGQGESPLHF.